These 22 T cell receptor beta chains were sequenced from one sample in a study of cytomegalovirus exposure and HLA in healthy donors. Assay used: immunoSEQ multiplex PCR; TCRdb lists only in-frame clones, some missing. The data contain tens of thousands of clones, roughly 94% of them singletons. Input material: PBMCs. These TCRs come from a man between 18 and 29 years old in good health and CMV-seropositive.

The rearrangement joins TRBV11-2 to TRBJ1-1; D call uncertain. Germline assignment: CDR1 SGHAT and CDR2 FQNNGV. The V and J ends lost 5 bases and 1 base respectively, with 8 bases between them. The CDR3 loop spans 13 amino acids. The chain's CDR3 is CASSPSGNTEAFF. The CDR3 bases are TGTGCCAGCAGCCCTAGTGGGAACACTGAAGCTTTCTTT.

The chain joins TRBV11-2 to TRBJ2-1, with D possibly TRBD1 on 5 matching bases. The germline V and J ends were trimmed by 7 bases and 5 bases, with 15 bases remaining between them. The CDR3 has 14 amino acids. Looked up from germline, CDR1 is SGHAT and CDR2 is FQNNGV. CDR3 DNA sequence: TGTGCCAGCACCCTAAGGCAGGGCCACAATGAGCAGTTCTTC. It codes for CASTLRQGHNEQFF.

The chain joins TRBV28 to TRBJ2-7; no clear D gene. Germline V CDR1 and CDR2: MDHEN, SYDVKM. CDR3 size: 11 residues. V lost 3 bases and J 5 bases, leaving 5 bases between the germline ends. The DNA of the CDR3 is TGTGCCAGCAGTTTTTCTGACGAGCAGTACTTC. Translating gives CASSFSDEQYF.

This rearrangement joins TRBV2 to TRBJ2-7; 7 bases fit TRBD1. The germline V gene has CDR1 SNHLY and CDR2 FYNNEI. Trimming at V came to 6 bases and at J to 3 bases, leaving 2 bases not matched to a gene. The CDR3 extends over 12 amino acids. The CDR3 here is CASRRQGYEQYF. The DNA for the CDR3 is TGTGCCAGCAGACGACAGGGCTACGAGCAGTACTTC. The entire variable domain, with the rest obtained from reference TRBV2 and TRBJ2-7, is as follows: EPEVTQTPSHQVTQMGQEVILRCVPISNHLYFYWYRQILGQKVEFLVSFYNNEISEKSEIFDDQFSVERPDGSNFTLKIRSTKLEDSAMYFCASRRQGYEQYFGPGTRLTVT.

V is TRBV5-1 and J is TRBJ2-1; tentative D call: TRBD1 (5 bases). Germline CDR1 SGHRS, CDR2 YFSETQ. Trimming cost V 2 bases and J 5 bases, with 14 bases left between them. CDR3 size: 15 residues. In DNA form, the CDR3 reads TGCGCCAGCAGCTTAACAGTGGGGCTTGACAATGAGCAGTTCTTC. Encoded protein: CASSLTVGLDNEQFF. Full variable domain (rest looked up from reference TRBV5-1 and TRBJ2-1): KAGVTQTPRYLIKTRGQQVTLSCSPISGHRSVSWYQQTPGQGLQFLFEYFSETQRNKGNFPGRFSGRQFSNSRSEMNVSTLELGDSALYLCASSLTVGLDNEQFFGPGTRLTVL.

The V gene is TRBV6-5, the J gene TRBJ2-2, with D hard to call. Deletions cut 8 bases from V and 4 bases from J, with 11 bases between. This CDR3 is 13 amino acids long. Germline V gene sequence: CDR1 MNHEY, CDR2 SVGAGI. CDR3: CASAGSFTGELFF. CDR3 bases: TGTGCCAGCGCTGGCAGTTTCACCGGGGAGCTGTTTTTT.

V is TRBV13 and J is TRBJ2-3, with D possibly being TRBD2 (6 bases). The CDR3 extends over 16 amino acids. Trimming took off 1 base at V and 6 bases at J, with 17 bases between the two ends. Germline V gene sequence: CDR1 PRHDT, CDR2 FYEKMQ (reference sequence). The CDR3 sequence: CASSLETSHEADTQYF. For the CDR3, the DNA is TGTGCCAGCAGCTTAGAGACTAGTCACGAGGCGGATACGCAGTATTTT.

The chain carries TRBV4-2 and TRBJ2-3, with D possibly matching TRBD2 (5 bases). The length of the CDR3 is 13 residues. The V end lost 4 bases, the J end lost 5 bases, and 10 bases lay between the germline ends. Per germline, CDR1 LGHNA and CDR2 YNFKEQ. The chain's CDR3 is CASSRGAGDTQYF. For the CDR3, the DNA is TGTGCCAGCAGCCGCGGTGCGGGAGATACGCAGTATTTT.

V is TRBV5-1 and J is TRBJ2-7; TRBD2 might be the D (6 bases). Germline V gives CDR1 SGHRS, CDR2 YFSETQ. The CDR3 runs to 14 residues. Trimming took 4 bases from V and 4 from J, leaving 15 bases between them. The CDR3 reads CASSRGDLPYEQYF. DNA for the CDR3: TGCGCCAGCAGCCGCGGGGACCTCCCTTACGAGCAGTACTTC. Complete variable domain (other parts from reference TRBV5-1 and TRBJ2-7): KAGVTQTPRYLIKTRGQQVTLSCSPISGHRSVSWYQQTPGQGLQFLFEYFSETQRNKGNFPGRFSGRQFSNSRSEMNVSTLELGDSALYLCASSRGDLPYEQYFGPGTRLTVT.

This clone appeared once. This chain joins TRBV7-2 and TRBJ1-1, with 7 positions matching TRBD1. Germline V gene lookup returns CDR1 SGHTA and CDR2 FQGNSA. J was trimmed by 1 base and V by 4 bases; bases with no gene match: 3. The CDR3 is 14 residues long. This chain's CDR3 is CASSSQGGNTEAFF. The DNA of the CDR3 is TGTGCCAGCAGCTCGCAGGGGGGGAACACTGAAGCTTTCTTT.

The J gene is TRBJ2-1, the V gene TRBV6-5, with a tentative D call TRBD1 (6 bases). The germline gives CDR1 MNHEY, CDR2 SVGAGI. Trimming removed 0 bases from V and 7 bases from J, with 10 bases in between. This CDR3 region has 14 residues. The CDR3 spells CASSYSGRGNEQFF. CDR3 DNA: TGTGCCAGCAGTTACTCCGGCAGGGGTAATGAGCAGTTCTTC.

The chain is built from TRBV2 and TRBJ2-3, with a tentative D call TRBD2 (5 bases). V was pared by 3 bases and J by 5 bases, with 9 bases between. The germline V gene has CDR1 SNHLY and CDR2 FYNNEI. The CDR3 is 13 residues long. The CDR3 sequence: CASSDEAGDTQYF. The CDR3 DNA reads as TGTGCCAGCAGTGACGAGGCGGGAGATACGCAGTATTTT.

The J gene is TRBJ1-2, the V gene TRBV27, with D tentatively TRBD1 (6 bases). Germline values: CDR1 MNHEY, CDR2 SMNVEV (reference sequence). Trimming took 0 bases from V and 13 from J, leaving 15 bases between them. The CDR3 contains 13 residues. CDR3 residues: CASSLSGQLPGTF. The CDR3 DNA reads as TGTGCCAGCAGTTTATCCGGACAGCTACCCGGCACCTTC.

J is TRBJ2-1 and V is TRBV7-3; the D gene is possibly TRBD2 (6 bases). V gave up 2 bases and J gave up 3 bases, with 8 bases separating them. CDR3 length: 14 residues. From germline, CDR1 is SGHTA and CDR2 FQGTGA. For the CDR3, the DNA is TGTGCCAGCAGCTTACTCGGGAGCTACAATGAGCAGTTCTTC. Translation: CASSLLGSYNEQFF. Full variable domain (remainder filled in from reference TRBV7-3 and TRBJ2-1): GAGVSQTPSNKVTEKGKYVELRCDPISGHTALYWYRQSLGQGPEFLIYFQGTGAADDSGLPNDRFFAVRPEGSVSTLKIQRTERGDSAVYLCASSLLGSYNEQFFGPGTRLTVL.

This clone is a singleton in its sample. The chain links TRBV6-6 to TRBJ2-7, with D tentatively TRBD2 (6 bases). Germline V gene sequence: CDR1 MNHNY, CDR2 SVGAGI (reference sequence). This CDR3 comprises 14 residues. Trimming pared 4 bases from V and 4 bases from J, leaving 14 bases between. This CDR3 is CASSSSPGEYEQYF. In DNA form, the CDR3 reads TGTGCCAGCAGTTCGTCCCCGGGGGAATACGAGCAGTACTTC.

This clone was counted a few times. CDR3 bases: TGTGCCAGCAGTCCAGGACAGGGGCAAACAGATACGCAGTATTTT. Translated: CASSPGQGQTDTQYF. The gene calls are TRBV6-4 and TRBJ2-3, with 9 bases fitting TRBD1. The CDR3 is 15 residues long. The V segment lost 5 bases and the J segment 3 bases; nucleotides outside the gene matches: 6. The germline V gene encodes CDR1 MRHNA and CDR2 SNTAGT.

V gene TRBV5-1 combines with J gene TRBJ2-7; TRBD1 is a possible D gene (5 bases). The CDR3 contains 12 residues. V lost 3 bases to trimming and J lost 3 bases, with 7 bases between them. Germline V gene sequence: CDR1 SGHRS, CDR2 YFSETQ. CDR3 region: CASSSDIYEQYF. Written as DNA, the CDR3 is TGCGCCAGCAGCTCGGACATCTACGAGCAGTACTTC.

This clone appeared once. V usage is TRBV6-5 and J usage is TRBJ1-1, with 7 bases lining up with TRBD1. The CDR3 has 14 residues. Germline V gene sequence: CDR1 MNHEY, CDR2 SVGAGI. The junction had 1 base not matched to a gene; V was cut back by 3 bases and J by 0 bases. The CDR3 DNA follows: TGTGCCAGCAGTTATGGGACAGTGAACACTGAAGCTTTCTTT. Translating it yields CASSYGTVNTEAFF.

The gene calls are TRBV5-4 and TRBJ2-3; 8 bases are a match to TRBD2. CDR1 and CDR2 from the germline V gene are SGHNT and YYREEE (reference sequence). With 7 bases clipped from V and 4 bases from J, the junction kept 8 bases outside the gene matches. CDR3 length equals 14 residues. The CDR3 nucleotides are TGTGCCAGCGAGCGGGGGATCCATGCAGATACGCAGTATTTT. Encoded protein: CASERGIHADTQYF.

The DNA of the CDR3 is TGTGCCAGTAGTATAGGTCAGTTGTCAGGGGCCAACGTCCTGACTTTC. This codes for CASSIGQLSGANVLTF. The genes are TRBV19 and TRBJ2-6; no reliable D call. Germline V gives CDR1 LNHDA, CDR2 SQIVND (reference sequence). This CDR3 has 16 residues. Trimming removed 1 base at V and 4 bases at J, with 11 bases between. The complete variable domain, with remaining parts taken from reference TRBV19 and TRBJ2-6, reads DGGITQSPKYLFRKEGQNVTLSCEQNLNHDAMYWYRQDPGQGLRLIYYSQIVNDFQKGDIAEGYSVSREKKESFPLTVTSAQKNPTAFYLCASSIGQLSGANVLTFGAGSRLTVL.

The CDR3 DNA follows: TGTGCCAGTAGTACCCCCCGGACTAGCGGATTTTACGAGCAGTACTTC. Its protein product is CASSTPRTSGFYEQYF. The chain employs TRBV19 and TRBJ2-7; TRBD2 matches 10 bases. The ends lost 4 bases at V and 4 bases at J; junction bases unmatched: 10. This CDR3 contains 16 residues. Germline V gene lookup returns CDR1 LNHDA and CDR2 SQIVND (reference sequence).

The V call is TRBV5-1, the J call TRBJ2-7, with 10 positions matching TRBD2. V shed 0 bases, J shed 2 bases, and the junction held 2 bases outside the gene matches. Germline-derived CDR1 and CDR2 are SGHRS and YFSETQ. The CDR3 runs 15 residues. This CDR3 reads CASSLASGGPYEQYF. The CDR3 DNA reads TGCGCCAGCAGCTTGGCTAGCGGGGGTCCCTACGAGCAGTACTTC.